Sequencing of this TCR beta chain was carried out in a study of blood T cell repertoires in COVID-19. For the study at large: Samples representing acute and convalescent COVID-19 were sourced from the United States, Italy and Spain. Sources were T cells, B-cell-depleted T cells, or PBMCs; the material itself was cDNA or gDNA.

CDR3 size: 13 residues. The germline V and J ends were trimmed by 5 bases and 5 bases, with 10 bases remaining between them. The table came from immunoSEQ multiplex PCR; TCRdb's copy has only in-frame clones and leaves some out. Among about 300,000 clones, over 85% were seen once, and the ten largest hold about 1.7%. This chain uses TRBV12-3 or TRBV12-4 with TRBJ2-1; D might be TRBD1 (6 bases). The sequence derives from a woman aged 30 to 39 with COVID-19, enrolled during active disease. Material for sequencing was peripheral blood. CDR3: CASSGDTNNEQFF. CDR3 nucleotide sequence: TGTGCCAGCAGTGGGGACACAAACAATGAGCAGTTCTTC.